The rows below give T cell receptor beta chains drawn from one sample of a study of T-cell reconstitution after alpha-beta-depleted transplantation in children. TCRdb passed the PCR reads through MiXCR, listing each CDR3 protein once. The table has about 540,000 distinct CDR3 sequences, 25% to 30% seen once. The starting material was PBMCs, obtained before TCRalphabeta/CD19-depleted stem cell transplant. The receptors shown here come from a boy younger than two with Wiskott-Aldrich syndrome, due to receive a stem cell transplant. Each CDR3 is given with its conserved first and last residue. D genes are given only for firm matches. Clone size appears in some rows only: once, few, many, or a class for an expanded clone.

v_gene	abundance	d_gene	len	j_gene	CDR3aa	CDR3nt
TRBV29-1	-	TRBD2	12	TRBJ2-7	CSVGTSSSEQYF	TGCAGCGTCGGGACTAGCTCCAGCGAGCAGTACTTC
TRBV5-1	-	-	12	TRBJ2-3	CASGTGTDTQYF	TGCGCCAGCGGAACCGGCACAGATACGCAGTATTTT
TRBV20-1	few	-	14	TRBJ2-7	CSASVSWTANEQYF	TGCAGTGCTAGTGTTAGCTGGACGGCGAACGAGCAGTACTTC
TRBV20-1	few	TRBD2	14	TRBJ2-3	CSAPTRTSKDTQYF	TGCAGTGCCCCGACCCGGACTAGCAAAGATACGCAGTATTTT
TRBV5-1	-	TRBD1	16	TRBJ2-1	CASSPGGTGAYNEQFF	TGCGCCAGCAGCCCGGGTGGGACAGGGGCCTACAATGAGCAGTTCTTC
TRBV5-1	-	-	13	TRBJ2-1	CASRNQGAGGQFF	TGCGCCAGCAGAAACCAAGGCGCCGGCGGGCAGTTCTTC
TRBV20-1	few	TRBD2	15	TRBJ2-7	CSARDRRESSYEQYF	TGCAGTGCTAGAGATCGGCGGGAGAGCTCCTACGAGCAGTACTTC
TRBV30	-	-	14	TRBJ2-7	CAWGSDRLGYDQYF	TGTGCCTGGGGTAGTGACAGGTTGGGTTACGACCAGTACTTC
TRBV12-3/TRBV12-4	-	-	14	TRBJ1-2	CASSPPSGIYGYTF	TGTGCCAGCAGTCCCCCGTCGGGAATCTATGGCTACACCTTC
TRBV20-1	few	TRBD2	14	TRBJ2-1	CSARRLAPVGEQFF	TGCAGTGCTAGAAGACTAGCGCCGGTCGGTGAGCAGTTCTTC
TRBV20-1	-	-	13	TRBJ2-5	CSAPVLVQETQYF	TGCAGTGCCCCGGTGCTAGTACAAGAGACCCAGTACTTC
TRBV10-3	-	-	13	TRBJ1-5	CASRGYSPQPQHF	TGTGCCAGCAGGGGTTATAGTCCTCAGCCCCAGCATTTT
TRBV24-1	many	-	16	TRBJ2-1	CATSDIGPGAYNEQFF	TGTGCCACCAGTGACATTGGCCCAGGGGCCTACAATGAGCAGTTCTTC
TRBV4-2	few	-	14	TRBJ2-7	CASSQVGSAHEQYF	TGTGCCAGCAGCCAAGTTGGTTCGGCCCACGAGCAGTACTTC
TRBV14	-	TRBD1	15	TRBJ1-2	CASSRPGQGGYGYTF	TGTGCCAGCAGCCGGCCGGGACAGGGTGGCTATGGCTACACCTTC
TRBV4-2	few	-	14	TRBJ2-1	CASSQDVGRRGQFF	TGTGCCAGCAGCCAGGATGTGGGACGCCGAGGGCAGTTCTTC
TRBV6-5	few	TRBD2	15	TRBJ2-1	CASSYSAGGGNEQFF	TGTGCCAGCAGTTATTCAGCGGGAGGAGGCAATGAGCAGTTCTTC
TRBV5-1	-	-	14	TRBJ1-1	CASSLASANTEAFF	TGCGCCAGCAGCTTGGCTTCAGCTAACACTGAAGCTTTCTTT
TRBV20-1	once	-	14	TRBJ2-7	CSARTGTPPYEQYF	TGCAGTGCTAGAACCGGGACTCCACCCTACGAGCAGTACTTC
TRBV7-9	few	-	13	TRBJ1-2	CASSLGVYYGYTF	TGTGCCAGCAGCCTAGGGGTCTACTATGGCTACACCTTC
TRBV19	few	-	15	TRBJ1-5	CASSTDVGAGQPQHF	TGTGCCAGTAGTACCGATGTGGGGGCCGGACAGCCCCAGCATTTT
TRBV20-1	-	TRBD2	16	TRBJ2-1	CSARKASGPSYNEQFF	TGCAGTGCTAGAAAGGCTAGCGGGCCCTCCTACAATGAGCAGTTCTTC
TRBV9	-	TRBD1	15	TRBJ1-4	CASSVGGTGGEKLFF	TGTGCCAGCAGCGTAGGGGGGACAGGGGGAGAAAAACTGTTTTTT
TRBV28	many	-	16	TRBJ1-3	CASSFSGTSSGNTIYF	TGTGCCAGCAGTTTTTCGGGTACTAGCTCTGGAAACACCATATATTTT
TRBV28	-	-	14	TRBJ1-2	CASSLGGRGRGYTF	TGTGCCAGCAGTTTGGGAGGCAGGGGCCGCGGCTACACCTTC
TRBV20-1	few	-	15	TRBJ2-1	CSARDPSGGGNEQFF	TGCAGTGCTAGAGATCCGAGCGGAGGGGGCAATGAGCAGTTCTTC
TRBV12-3/TRBV12-4	-	-	17	TRBJ1-2	CASSLVSWGPLKYGYTF	TGTGCCAGCAGTTTAGTATCTTGGGGGCCGCTCAAGTATGGCTACACCTTC
TRBV10-3	few	TRBD1	15	TRBJ2-7	CAISDGQGSRYEQYF	TGTGCCATCAGTGATGGACAGGGGAGTAGGTACGAGCAGTACTTC
TRBV24-1	-	TRBD1	16	TRBJ2-3	CATSDRPGQGVDTQYF	TGTGCCACCAGTGATCGTCCGGGACAGGGCGTCGATACGCAGTATTTT
TRBV29-1	-	TRBD1	14	TRBJ1-1	CSVAPLSGTGGAFF	TGCAGCGTTGCGCCACTATCCGGGACAGGGGGGGCTTTCTTT
TRBV5-1	-	-	15	TRBJ2-2	CASSGDVANTGELFF	TGCGCCAGCAGCGGGGACGTCGCGAACACCGGGGAGCTGTTTTTT
TRBV10-3	-	-	12	TRBJ2-7	CAISGDSYEQYF	TGTGCCATCAGTGGGGACTCCTACGAGCAGTACTTC
TRBV5-1	-	-	15	TRBJ2-3	CASSAHGPSTDTQYF	TGCGCCAGCAGCGCCCACGGACCAAGCACAGATACGCAGTATTTT
TRBV6-5	few	TRBD1	17	TRBJ2-5	CASSYPRGQAIKETQYF	TGTGCCAGCAGTTACCCGAGAGGACAGGCAATTAAGGAGACCCAGTACTTC
TRBV20-1	-	-	11	TRBJ2-5	CSATGPKTQYF	TGCAGTGCTACAGGGCCGAAGACCCAGTACTTC
TRBV28	few	-	12	TRBJ1-1	CASSFFGTEAFF	TGTGCCAGCAGTTTTTTCGGCACTGAAGCTTTCTTT
TRBV5-1	-	TRBD2	13	TRBJ2-1	CASSLREGYEQFF	TGCGCCAGCAGCTTGAGGGAGGGATACGAGCAGTTCTTC
TRBV20-1	-	-	12	TRBJ1-3	CSARPSGNTIYF	TGCAGTGCTAGACCCTCTGGAAACACCATATATTTT
TRBV6-1	-	TRBD1	18	TRBJ2-7	CASSELKQVGTGPYEQYF	TGTGCCAGCAGTGAACTGAAACAGGTTGGGACAGGGCCCTACGAGCAGTACTTC
TRBV5-1	few	-	14	TRBJ2-2	CASSSHANTGELFF	TGCGCCAGCAGCTCACATGCGAACACCGGGGAGCTGTTTTTT
TRBV20-1	few	-	12	TRBJ2-5	CSARLVRETQYF	TGCAGTGCCAGACTAGTTCGAGAGACCCAGTACTTC
TRBV12-3/TRBV12-4	-	-	12	TRBJ1-2	CASSPGTGGYTF	TGTGCCAGCAGTCCCGGGACGGGTGGCTACACCTTC
TRBV5-1	-	-	14	TRBJ2-5	CASSLHSGIETQYF	TGCGCCAGCAGCTTGCACTCAGGGATTGAGACCCAGTACTTC
TRBV2	-	TRBD2	15	TRBJ2-1	CASSELSGAYNEQFF	TGTGCCAGCAGTGAACTTAGCGGGGCCTACAATGAGCAGTTCTTC
TRBV5-1	-	TRBD1	13	TRBJ1-2	CASSLEGASGYTF	TGCGCCAGCAGCTTGGAGGGGGCCTCTGGCTACACCTTC
TRBV7-9	-	TRBD2	15	TRBJ2-1	CASSLLAAFYNEQFF	TGTGCCAGCAGCTTACTAGCGGCTTTCTACAATGAGCAGTTCTTC